The entry that follows covers one TCR beta chain sequence. A second roughly 7 to 11 cycle PCR used barcoded and J-beta primers. TCRdb re-called the 5' RACE reads with MiXCR, one entry per CDR3 protein. The sample includes 1.5 million to 2 million distinct CDR3 sequences, roughly 49% of them seen just once. Sample donors were healthy Caucasian individuals that came from Russia, aged about 6 to 95. The record originates from a study of blood T cells in healthy people across ages. For the study at large: Template switching picked up about one barcoded beta molecule for each two T cells.

Germline V gene data show CDR1 as SGHVS and CDR2 as FNYEAQ. Unmatched junction bases numbered 5, after V lost 4 bases and J lost 8 bases. This CDR3 has 13 amino acids. The clonotype was recovered from a woman between 40 and 55 years old in good health. This chain joins TRBV7-6 and TRBJ2-1, with 7 bases matching TRBD1. The specimen sequenced was blood. The DNA for the CDR3 is TGTGCCAGCAGCTCTCACAGGGGCGATGAGCAGTTCTTC. Protein product: CASSSHRGDEQFF.